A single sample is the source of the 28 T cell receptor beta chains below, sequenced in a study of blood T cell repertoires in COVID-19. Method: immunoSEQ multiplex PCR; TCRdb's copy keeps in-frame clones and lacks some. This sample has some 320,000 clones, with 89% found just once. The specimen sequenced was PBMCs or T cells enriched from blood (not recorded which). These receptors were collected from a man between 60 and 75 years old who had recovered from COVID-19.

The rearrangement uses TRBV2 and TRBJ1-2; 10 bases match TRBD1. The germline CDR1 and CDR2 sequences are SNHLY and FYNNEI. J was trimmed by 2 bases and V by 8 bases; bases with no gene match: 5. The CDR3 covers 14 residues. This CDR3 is CASGMDRGNYGYTF. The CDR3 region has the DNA TGTGCCAGCGGAATGGACAGGGGGAACTATGGCTACACCTTC.

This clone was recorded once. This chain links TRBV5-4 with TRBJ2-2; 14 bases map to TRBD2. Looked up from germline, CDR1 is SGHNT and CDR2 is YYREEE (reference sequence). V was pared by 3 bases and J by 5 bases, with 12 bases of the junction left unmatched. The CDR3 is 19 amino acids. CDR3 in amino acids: CASSSPGLAGDRVTGELFF. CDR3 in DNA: TGTGCCAGCAGCTCTCCGGGACTAGCGGGAGATAGGGTAACCGGGGAGCTGTTTTTT.

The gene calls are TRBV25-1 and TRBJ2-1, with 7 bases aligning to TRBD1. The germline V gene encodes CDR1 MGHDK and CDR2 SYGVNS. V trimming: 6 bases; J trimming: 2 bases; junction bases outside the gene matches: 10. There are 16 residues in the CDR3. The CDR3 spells CASSETTGKTYNEQFF. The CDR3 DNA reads TGTGCCAGCAGCGAAACGACAGGGAAGACCTACAATGAGCAGTTCTTC.

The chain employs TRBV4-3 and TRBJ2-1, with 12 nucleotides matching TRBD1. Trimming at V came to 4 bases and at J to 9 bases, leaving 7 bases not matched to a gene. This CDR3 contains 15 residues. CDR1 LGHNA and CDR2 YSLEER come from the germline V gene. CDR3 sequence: CASSPGTGGFGEQFF. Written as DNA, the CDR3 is TGCGCCAGCAGCCCGGGGACAGGGGGCTTCGGTGAGCAGTTCTTC.

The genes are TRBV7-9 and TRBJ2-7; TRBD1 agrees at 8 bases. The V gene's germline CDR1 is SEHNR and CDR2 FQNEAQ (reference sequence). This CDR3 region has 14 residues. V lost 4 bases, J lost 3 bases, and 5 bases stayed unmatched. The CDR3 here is CASSSWGQDYEQYF. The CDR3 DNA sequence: TGTGCCAGCAGCTCTTGGGGACAGGACTACGAGCAGTACTTC.

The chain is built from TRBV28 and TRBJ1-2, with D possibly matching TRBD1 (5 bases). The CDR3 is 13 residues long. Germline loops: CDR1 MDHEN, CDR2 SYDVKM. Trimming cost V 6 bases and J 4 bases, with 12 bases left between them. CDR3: CASRYTGPYGYTF. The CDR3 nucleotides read TGTGCCAGCAGGTATACAGGACCCTATGGCTACACCTTC.

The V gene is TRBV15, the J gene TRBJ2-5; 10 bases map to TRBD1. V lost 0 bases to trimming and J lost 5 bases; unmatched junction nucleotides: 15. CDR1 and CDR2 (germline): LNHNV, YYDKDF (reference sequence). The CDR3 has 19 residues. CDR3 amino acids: CATSRDRFSTTGGAETQYF. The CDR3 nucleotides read TGTGCCACCAGCAGAGATCGTTTTAGTACGACAGGGGGCGCGGAGACCCAGTACTTC.

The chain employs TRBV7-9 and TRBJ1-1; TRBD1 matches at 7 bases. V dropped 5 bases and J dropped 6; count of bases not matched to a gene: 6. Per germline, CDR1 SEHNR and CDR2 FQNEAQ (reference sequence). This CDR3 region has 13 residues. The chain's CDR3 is CASSPDRASEAFF. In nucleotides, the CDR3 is TGTGCCAGCAGCCCAGACAGGGCTTCTGAAGCTTTCTTT.

The CDR3 spells CASSYSSSEETQYF. The CDR3 DNA sequence: TGTGCCAGCAGTTACTCCTCGTCGGAAGAGACCCAGTACTTC. The chain links TRBV6-5 to TRBJ2-5; D is undetermined. CDR1 MNHEY and CDR2 SVGAGI come from the germline V gene. V lost 0 bases and J lost 3, with 8 bases in between. The CDR3 has 14 residues.

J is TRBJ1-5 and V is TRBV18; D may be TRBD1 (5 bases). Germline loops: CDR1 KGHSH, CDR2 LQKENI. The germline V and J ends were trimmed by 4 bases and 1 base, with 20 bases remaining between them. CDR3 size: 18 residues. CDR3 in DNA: TGTGCCAGCTCACAAACTAAGTCGACAGCCTGGAGCAATCAGCCCCAGCATTTT. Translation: CASSQTKSTAWSNQPQHF.

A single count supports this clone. The CDR3 DNA reads as TGCGCCACCTCTGGACAGGGCTCAGATACGCAGTATTTT. Protein product: CATSGQGSDTQYF. The gene calls are TRBV5-1 and TRBJ2-3, with 8 bases that match TRBD1. V trimming: 9 bases; J trimming: 4 bases; junction bases outside the gene matches: 7. CDR3 length: 13 amino acids. Germline assignment: CDR1 SGHRS and CDR2 YFSETQ.

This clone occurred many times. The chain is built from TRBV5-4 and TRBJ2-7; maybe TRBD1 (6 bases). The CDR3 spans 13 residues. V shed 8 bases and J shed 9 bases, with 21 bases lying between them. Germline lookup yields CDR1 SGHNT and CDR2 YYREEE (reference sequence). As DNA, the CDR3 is TGTGCCAGTAGGAGGATGGGGGCTCTAGGGCAGTACTTC. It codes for CASRRMGALGQYF.

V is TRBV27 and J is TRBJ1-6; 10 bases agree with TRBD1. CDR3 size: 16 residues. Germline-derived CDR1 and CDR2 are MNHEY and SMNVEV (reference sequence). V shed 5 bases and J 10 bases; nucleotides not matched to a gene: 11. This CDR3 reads CASSRATGTGDSPLHF. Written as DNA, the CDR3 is TGTGCCAGCAGTCGCGCCACTGGGACAGGGGACTCACCCCTCCACTTT.

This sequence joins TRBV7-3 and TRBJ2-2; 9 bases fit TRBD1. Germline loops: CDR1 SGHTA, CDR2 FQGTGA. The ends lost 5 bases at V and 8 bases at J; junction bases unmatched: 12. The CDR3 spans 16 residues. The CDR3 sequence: CASSPGTGRIAGELFF. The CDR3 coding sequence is TGTGCCAGCAGCCCCGGGACAGGGAGGATAGCGGGGGAGCTGTTTTTT.

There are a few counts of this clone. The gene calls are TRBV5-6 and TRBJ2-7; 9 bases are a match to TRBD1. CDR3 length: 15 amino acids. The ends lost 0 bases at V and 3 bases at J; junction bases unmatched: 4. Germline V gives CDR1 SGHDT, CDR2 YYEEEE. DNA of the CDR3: TGTGCCAGCAGCTTGGTTGGGACAGGGCGCTACGAGCAGTACTTC. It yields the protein CASSLVGTGRYEQYF.

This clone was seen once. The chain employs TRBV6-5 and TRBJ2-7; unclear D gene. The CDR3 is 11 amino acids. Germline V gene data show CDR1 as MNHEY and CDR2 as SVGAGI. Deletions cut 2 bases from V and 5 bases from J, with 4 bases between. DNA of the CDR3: TGTGCCAGCAGTTACAGCCACGAGCAGTACTTC. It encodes CASSYSHEQYF.

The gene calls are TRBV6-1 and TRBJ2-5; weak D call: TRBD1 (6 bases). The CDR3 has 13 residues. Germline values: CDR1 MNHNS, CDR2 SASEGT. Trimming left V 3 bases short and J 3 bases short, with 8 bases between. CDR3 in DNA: TGTGCCAGCAGTGAGGGACAAGAAGAGACCCAGTACTTC. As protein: CASSEGQEETQYF.

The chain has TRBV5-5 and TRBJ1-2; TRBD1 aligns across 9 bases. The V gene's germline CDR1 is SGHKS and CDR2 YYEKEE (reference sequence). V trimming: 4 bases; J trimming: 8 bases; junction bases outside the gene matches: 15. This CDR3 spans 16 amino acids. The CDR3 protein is CASSPFSIGQGQGYTF. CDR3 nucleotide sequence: TGTGCCAGCAGCCCCTTTTCTATTGGACAGGGGCAGGGCTACACCTTC.

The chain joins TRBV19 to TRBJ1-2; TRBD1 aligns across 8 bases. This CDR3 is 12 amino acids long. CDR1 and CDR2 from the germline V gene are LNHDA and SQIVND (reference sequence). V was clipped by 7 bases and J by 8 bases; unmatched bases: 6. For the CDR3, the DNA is TGTGCCAGTAACGACAGGGGAAGCGGCTACACCTTC. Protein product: CASNDRGSGYTF. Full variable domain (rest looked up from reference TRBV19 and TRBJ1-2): DGGITQSPKYLFRKEGQNVTLSCEQNLNHDAMYWYRQDPGQGLRLIYYSQIVNDFQKGDIAEGYSVSREKKESFPLTVTSAQKNPTAFYLCASNDRGSGYTFGSGTRLTVV.

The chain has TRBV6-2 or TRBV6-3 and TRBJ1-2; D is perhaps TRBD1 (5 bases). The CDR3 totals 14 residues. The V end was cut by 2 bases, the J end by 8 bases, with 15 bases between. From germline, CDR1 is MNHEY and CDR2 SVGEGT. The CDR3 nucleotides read TGTGCCAGCAGTTACGGAGGGCAGGGCGGAGGCTACACCTTC. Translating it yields CASSYGGQGGGYTF.

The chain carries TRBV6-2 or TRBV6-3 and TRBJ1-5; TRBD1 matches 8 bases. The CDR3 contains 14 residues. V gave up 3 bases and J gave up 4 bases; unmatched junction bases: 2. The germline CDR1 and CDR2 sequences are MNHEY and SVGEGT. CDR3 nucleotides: TGTGCCAGCAGTTATTGGGACAGGAATCAGCCCCAGCATTTT. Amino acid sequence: CASSYWDRNQPQHF.

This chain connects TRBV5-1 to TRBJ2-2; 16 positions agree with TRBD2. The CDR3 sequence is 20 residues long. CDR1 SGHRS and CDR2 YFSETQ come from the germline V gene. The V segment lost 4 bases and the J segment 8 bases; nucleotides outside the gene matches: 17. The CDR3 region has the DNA TGCGCCAGCAGCCGCGAAGGAAGTCCCGGGACTAGCGGGAGGGGAGGGGAGCTGTTTTTT. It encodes CASSREGSPGTSGRGGELFF. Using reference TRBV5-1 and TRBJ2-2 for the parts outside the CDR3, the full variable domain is KAGVTQTPRYLIKTRGQQVTLSCSPISGHRSVSWYQQTPGQGLQFLFEYFSETQRNKGNFPGRFSGRQFSNSRSEMNVSTLELGDSALYLCASSREGSPGTSGRGGELFFGEGSRLTVL.

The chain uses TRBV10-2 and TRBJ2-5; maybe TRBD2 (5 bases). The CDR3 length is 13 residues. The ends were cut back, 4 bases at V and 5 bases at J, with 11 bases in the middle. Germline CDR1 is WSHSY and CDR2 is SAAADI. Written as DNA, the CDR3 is TGCGCCAGCAGTGCGACTATGTTCGAGACCCAGTACTTC. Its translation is CASSATMFETQYF.

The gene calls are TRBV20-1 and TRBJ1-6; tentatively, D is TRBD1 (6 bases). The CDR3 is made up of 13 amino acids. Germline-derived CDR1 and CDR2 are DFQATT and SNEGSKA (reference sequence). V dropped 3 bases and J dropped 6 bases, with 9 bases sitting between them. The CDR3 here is CSASFRGNSPLHF. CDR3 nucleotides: TGCAGTGCTAGTTTCAGGGGTAATTCACCCCTCCACTTT.

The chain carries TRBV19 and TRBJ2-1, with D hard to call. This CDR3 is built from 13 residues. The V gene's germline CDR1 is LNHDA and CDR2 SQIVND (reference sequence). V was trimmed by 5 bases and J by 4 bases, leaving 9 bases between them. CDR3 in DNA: TGTGCCAGTAGTCCCGCACAGTACAATGAGCAGTTCTTC. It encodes CASSPAQYNEQFF.

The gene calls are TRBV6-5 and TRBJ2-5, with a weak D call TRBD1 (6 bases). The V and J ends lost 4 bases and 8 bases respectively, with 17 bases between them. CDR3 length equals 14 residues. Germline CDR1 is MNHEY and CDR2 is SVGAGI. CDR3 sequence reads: CASSSGTTAGTQYF. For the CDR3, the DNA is TGTGCCAGCAGTTCCGGGACAACGGCCGGTACCCAGTACTTC.

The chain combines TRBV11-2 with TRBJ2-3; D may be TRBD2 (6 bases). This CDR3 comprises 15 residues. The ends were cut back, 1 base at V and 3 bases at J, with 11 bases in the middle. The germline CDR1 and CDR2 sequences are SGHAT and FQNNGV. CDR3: CASSLAGRTTDTQYF. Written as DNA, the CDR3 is TGTGCCAGCAGCTTAGCCGGGAGAACGACAGATACGCAGTATTTT.

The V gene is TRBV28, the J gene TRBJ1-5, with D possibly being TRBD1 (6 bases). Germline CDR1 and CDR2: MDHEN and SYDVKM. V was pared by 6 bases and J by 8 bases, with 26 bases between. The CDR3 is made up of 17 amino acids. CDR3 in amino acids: CASSAYPSTGLQEPQHF. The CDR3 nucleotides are TGTGCCAGCAGCGCGTACCCCTCGACAGGCCTGCAGGAGCCCCAGCATTTT.